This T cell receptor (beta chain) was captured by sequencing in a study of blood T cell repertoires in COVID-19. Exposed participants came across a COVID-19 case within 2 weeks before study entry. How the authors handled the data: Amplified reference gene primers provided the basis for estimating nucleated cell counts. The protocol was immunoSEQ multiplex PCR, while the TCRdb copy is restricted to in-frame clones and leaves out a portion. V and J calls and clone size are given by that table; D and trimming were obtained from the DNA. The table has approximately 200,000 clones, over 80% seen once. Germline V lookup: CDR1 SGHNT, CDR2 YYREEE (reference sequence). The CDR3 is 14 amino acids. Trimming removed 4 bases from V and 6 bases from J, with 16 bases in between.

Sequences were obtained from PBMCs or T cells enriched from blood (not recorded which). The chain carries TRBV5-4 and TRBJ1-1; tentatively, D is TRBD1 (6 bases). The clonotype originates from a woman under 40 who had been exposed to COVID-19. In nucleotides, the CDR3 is TGTGCCAGCAGCCTAGTTACAGGGCCCGCTGAAGCTTTCTTT. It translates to CASSLVTGPAEAFF.